This is a list of T cell receptor beta chains from one sample in a study of glioma-infiltrating T cells. TCRdb ran MiXCR on the multiplex PCR reads and lists one entry per CDR3 protein. The table lists a few hundred thousand distinct CDR3 sequences, more than 35% of them singletons. The specimen sequenced was glioma tissue, nonneoplastic brain tissue, or PBMCs (not recorded which). The receptors come from a human donor with low-grade glioma or glioblastoma, undergoing nonglioma brain surgery, or in good health (not recorded which). Both conserved end residues are part of each CDR3. A D gene is named only where the DNA matches it firmly. Size values are once, few and many counts, or a class for expanded clones, and some rows have none.

CDR3nt: TGTGCCAACAGTTTTAGGGGCCTCTGGGAGCAGTACTTC; CDR3aa: CANSFRGLWEQYF; v_gene: TRBV27; j_gene: TRBJ2-7; abundance: .; d_gene: .
CDR3nt: TGTGCCAGCAGTGAAAAAGGCGGATCCTATGAGCAGTTCTTC; CDR3aa: CASSEKGGSYEQFF; v_gene: TRBV6-1; j_gene: TRBJ2-1; abundance: .; d_gene: .
CDR3nt: TGTGCCAGCAGCTTACTGCGGGGGGGCGGGATCTCTGGAAACACCATATATTTT; CDR3aa: CASSLLRGGGISGNTIYF; v_gene: TRBV5-4; j_gene: TRBJ1-3; abundance: once; d_gene: .
CDR3nt: TGCAGTGCCGGGACTAGCGGGAACCGAGAGACCCAGTACTTC; CDR3aa: CSAGTSGNRETQYF; v_gene: TRBV20-1; j_gene: TRBJ2-5; abundance: many; d_gene: TRBD2
CDR3nt: TGTGCCAGTCGGCACACTCTGGGAGATACGCAGTATTTT; CDR3aa: CASRHTLGDTQYF; v_gene: TRBV19; j_gene: TRBJ2-3; abundance: .; d_gene: .
CDR3nt: TGTGCCAGCAGTTCCCAAGGGAGGACAGGGGGCTACTATGGCTACACCTTC; CDR3aa: CASSSQGRTGGYYGYTF; v_gene: TRBV27; j_gene: TRBJ1-2; abundance: many; d_gene: TRBD1
CDR3nt: TGTGCCAGCAGTTACCGTCCCAACCAAGAGACCCAGTACTTC; CDR3aa: CASSYRPNQETQYF; v_gene: TRBV6-6; j_gene: TRBJ2-5; abundance: many; d_gene: .
CDR3nt: TGTGCCAGCAGCAAGGGGGGGCCTATCGGGGAGCTGTTTTTT; CDR3aa: CASSKGGPIGELFF; v_gene: TRBV7-8; j_gene: TRBJ2-2; abundance: .; d_gene: .
CDR3nt: TGTGCCAGCAGTCCGACGAGGACCGGGGAGCTGTTTTTT; CDR3aa: CASSPTRTGELFF; v_gene: TRBV12-3/TRBV12-4; j_gene: TRBJ2-2; abundance: .; d_gene: .
CDR3nt: TGTGCCAGCAGCGTGGAGGGGGCCAGGGGCTACACCTTC; CDR3aa: CASSVEGARGYTF; v_gene: TRBV9; j_gene: TRBJ1-2; abundance: .; d_gene: TRBD1
CDR3nt: TGTGCCAGCAGTTTAGGGGACGTTGCGGGCCGACTTTCCTACGAGCAGTACTTC; CDR3aa: CASSLGDVAGRLSYEQYF; v_gene: TRBV28; j_gene: TRBJ2-7; abundance: .; d_gene: .